The rows below give T cell receptor beta chains drawn from one sample of a study of early T cells in non-severe SARS-CoV-2 infection. A single record per CDR3 protein comes from TCRdb applying MiXCR to the 5' RACE reads. The sample lists tens of thousands of distinct CDR3 sequences, roughly 7.1% occurring once. The sample here was whole blood, taken at baseline. The origin of the receptors is an adult who was a healthcare worker with PCR-confirmed SARS-CoV-2 infection or an uninfected control (not recorded which). CDR3s leave out the opening cysteine and the closing phenylalanine or tryptophan. Size is stated for part of the rows, as once, few or many counts, or as a class when the clone is expanded.

clone_size	v_call	cdr3_aa
NA	TRBV11-2	ASSPRQGREETQY
many	TRBV24-1	ATSDFQNEQF
NA	TRBV2	ASSESRDGELF
many	TRBV7-9	ASSLVYNTEAF
NA	TRBV7-3	ASSSDSSSGELF
few	TRBV19	ASSMLGETQY
NA	TRBV20-1	SAREALVQLY
many	TRBV6-2/TRBV6-3	ASAKRHHANTGELF
few	TRBV27	ATSERTVGVTGNIQY
once	TRBV4-3	ASSQDRSRVYEQY
few	TRBV10-2	ASRGLAGDGGELF
NA	TRBV7-9	ASSIGGNQETQY
NA	TRBV4-1	ASSQDVTTNSGNTIY
many	TRBV20-1	SARDLGGRSQETQY
many	TRBV4-2	ASSQKYRGNSPLH
NA	TRBV6-5	ASRPGLAGDLNGTNVLT
few	TRBV7-9	ASSLEGMWGQGFNNEQF
many	TRBV20-1	SARGGTDNQPQH
medium-sized	TRBV18	ASSPPLAGGKDTQY
NA	TRBV12-3/TRBV12-4	ASSFETGLAENEQF
many	TRBV6-1	ASSPGLITGELF
NA	TRBV24-1	ATSRAAGGSTGELF
many	TRBV19	ASGGANEQF
few	TRBV12-3/TRBV12-4	ASSLFSGSGGNEQF
NA	TRBV11-3	ASSLGMNTEAF
many	TRBV4-1	ASSQDHRGLWMNTEAF
NA	TRBV3-1	ASSSPGRIQETQY
many	TRBV4-3	ASSPAVGSYEQY
NA	TRBV7-2	ASSLRAGLAGGLETQY
NA	TRBV6-5	ASSRDRSNQPQH
many	TRBV2	ASSGRGNSYNEQF
many	TRBV3-1	ASSPWEGGEQF
few	TRBV20-1	SAEQGVRTEAF
NA	TRBV4-3	ASSQDSGARYEQY
NA	TRBV19	ASSPFRALNTEAF
NA	TRBV7-2	ASSLGLGFNKNIQY
few	TRBV27	ASSPTDASGSEQETQY
many	TRBV6-6	ASSHRGPQETQY
few	TRBV4-3	ASSQYIRQLSGANVLT
few	TRBV10-3	ASRGGEETQY
few	TRBV6-2/TRBV6-3	ASSDRVFT
NA	TRBV2	ASSEALLGNTEAF
NA	TRBV20-1	SVPTSGSSTDTQY
few	TRBV12-3/TRBV12-4	ASSLQGGEYNEQF
many	TRBV3-1	ASSQANGANQPQH
few	TRBV20-1	SAKPPGTRADTQY
NA	TRBV5-4	ASSLSGGLNSPLH
many	TRBV30	AWGRQGSDYGYT
many	TRBV28	ASSLASGMEQY
many	TRBV7-7	ASSGLAGGPETQY
few	TRBV9	ASSVALHSTDTQY